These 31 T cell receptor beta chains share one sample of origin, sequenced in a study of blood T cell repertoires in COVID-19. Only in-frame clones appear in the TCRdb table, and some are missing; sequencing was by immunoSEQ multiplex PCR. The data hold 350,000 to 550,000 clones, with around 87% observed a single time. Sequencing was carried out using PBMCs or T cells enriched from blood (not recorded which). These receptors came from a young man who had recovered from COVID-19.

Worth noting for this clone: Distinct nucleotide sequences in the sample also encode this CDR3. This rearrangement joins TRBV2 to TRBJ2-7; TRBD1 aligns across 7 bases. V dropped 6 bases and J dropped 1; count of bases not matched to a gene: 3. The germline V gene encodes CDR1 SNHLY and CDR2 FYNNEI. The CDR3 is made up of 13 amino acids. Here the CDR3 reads CASSRDSSYEQYF. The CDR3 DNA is TGTGCCAGCAGCCGGGACAGTTCCTACGAGCAGTACTTC.

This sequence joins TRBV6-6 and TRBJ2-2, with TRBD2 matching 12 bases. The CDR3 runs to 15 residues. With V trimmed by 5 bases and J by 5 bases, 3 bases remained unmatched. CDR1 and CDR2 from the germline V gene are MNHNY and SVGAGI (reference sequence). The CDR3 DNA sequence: TGTGCCAGCAGTCCCGGACTAGCGGGAACCGGGGAGCTGTTTTTT. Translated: CASSPGLAGTGELFF.

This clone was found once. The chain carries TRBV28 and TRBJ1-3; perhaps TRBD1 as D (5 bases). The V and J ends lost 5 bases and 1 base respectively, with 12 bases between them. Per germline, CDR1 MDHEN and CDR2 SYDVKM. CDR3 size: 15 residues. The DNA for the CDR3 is TGTGCCAGCAGTCCAGGGACTGAGTCTGGAAACACCATATATTTT. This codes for CASSPGTESGNTIYF.

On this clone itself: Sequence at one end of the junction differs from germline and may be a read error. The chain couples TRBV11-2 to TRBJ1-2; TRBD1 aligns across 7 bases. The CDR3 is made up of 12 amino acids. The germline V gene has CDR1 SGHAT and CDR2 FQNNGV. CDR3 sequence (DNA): TGTGCCAGCAGCTTAGGGGAACAGGGGCCACGGTTC. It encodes CASSLGEQGPRF.

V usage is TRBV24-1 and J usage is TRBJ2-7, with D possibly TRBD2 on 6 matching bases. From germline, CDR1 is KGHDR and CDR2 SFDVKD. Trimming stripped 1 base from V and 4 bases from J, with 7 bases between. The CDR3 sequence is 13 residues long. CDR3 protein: CATSDFGGYEQYF. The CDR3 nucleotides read TGTGCCACCAGTGATTTCGGGGGATACGAGCAGTACTTC.

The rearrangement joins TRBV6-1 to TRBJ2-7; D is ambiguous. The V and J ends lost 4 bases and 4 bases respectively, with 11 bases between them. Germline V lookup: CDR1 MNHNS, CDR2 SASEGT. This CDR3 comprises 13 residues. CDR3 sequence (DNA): TGTGCCAGCAGTGTAGTTGCCCGGTACGAGCAGTACTTC. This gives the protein CASSVVARYEQYF.

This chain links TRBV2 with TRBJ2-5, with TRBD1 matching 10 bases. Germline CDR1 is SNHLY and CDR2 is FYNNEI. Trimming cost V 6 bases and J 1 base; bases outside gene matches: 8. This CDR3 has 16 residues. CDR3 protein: CASRGARDRGQETQYF. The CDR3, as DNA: TGTGCCAGCAGGGGCGCAAGGGACAGGGGCCAAGAGACCCAGTACTTC.

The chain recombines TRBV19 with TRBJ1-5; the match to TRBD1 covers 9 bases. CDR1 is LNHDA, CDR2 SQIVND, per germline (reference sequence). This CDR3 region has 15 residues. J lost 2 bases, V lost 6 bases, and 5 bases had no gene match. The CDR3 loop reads CASRGTGMGNQPQHF. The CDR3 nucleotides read TGTGCCAGTAGGGGGACAGGGATGGGCAATCAGCCCCAGCATTTT.

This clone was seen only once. CDR3: CASSFHRGYEQYF. The CDR3 DNA reads as TGTGCCAGCAGCTTTCACAGGGGGTACGAGCAGTACTTC. The rearrangement links TRBV11-1 to TRBJ2-7; 8 bases map to TRBD1. CDR3 length: 13 residues. After removal of 3 bases from V and 4 bases from J, the junction contained 2 bases not matched to a gene. Germline-derived CDR1 and CDR2 are SGHAT and FQDESV (reference sequence).

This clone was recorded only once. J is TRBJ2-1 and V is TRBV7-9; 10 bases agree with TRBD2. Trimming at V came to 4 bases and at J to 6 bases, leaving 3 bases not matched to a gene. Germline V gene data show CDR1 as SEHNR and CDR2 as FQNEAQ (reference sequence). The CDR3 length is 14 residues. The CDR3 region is CASSSSGRGNEQFF. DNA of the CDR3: TGTGCCAGCAGCTCTAGCGGGAGAGGCAATGAGCAGTTCTTC.

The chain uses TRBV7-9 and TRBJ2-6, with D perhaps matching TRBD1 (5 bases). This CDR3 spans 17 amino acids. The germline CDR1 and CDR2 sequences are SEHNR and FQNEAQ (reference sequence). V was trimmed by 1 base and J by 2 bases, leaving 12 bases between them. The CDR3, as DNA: TGTGCCAGCAGCTTAGGAGTGGGGCTGGCTGGGGCCAACGTCCTGACTTTC. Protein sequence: CASSLGVGLAGANVLTF.

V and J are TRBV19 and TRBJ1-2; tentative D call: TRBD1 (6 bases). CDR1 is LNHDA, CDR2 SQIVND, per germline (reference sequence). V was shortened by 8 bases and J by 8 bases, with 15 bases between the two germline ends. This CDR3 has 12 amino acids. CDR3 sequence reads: CASSRGFDGYTF. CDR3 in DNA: TGTGCCAGTTCCAGGGGATTTGACGGCTACACCTTC.

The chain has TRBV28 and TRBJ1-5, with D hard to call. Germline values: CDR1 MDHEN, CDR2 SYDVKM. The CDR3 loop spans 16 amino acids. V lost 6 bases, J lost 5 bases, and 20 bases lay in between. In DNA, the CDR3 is TGTGCCAGCAGGCCACGGGAGCGGTTACTCTATCAGCCCCAGCATTTT. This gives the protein CASRPRERLLYQPQHF.

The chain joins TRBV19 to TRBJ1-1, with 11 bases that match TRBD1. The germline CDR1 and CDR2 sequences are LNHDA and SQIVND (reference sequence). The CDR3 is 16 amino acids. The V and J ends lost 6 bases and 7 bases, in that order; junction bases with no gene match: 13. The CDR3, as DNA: TGTGCCAGTAGCGGGACAGGGGGTTTGGTTTTTAGTGAAGCTTTCTTT. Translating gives CASSGTGGLVFSEAFF.

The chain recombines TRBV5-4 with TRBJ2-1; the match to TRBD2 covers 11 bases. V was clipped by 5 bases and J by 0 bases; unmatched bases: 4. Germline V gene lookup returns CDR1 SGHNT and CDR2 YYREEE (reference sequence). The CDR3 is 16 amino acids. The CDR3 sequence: CASSTGTSGSYNEQFF. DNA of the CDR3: TGTGCCAGCAGTACTGGGACTAGCGGCTCCTACAATGAGCAGTTCTTC.

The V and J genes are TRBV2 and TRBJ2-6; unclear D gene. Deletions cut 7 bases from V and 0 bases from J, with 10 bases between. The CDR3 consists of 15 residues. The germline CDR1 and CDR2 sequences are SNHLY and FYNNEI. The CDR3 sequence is CASTPSFSGANVLTF. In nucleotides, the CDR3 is TGTGCCAGCACCCCGTCCTTCTCTGGGGCCAACGTCCTGACTTTC.

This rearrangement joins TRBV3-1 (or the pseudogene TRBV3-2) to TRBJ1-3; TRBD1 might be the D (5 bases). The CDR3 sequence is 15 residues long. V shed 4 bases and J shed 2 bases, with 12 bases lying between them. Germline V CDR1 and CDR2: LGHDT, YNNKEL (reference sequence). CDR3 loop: CASSPLSGAGNTIYF. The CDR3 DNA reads TGTGCCAGCAGCCCCCTCTCGGGGGCTGGAAACACCATATATTTT.

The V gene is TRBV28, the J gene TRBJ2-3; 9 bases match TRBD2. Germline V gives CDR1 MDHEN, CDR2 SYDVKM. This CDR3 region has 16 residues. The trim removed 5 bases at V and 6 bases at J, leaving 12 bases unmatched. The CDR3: CASSPNVREGRDTQYF. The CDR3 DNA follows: TGTGCCAGCAGTCCCAATGTGCGGGAGGGCCGCGATACGCAGTATTTT.

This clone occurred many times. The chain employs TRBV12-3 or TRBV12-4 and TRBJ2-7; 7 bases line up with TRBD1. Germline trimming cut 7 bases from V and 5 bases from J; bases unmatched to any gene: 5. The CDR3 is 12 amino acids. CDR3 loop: CASNQGVHEQYF. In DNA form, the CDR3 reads TGTGCCAGCAACCAGGGGGTACACGAGCAGTACTTC.

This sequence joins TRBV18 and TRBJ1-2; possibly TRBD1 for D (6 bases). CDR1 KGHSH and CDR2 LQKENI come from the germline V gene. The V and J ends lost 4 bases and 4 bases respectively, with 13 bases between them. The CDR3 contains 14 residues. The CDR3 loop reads CASSLRDIAYGYTF. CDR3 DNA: TGTGCCAGCTCACTCCGGGACATTGCCTATGGCTACACCTTC.

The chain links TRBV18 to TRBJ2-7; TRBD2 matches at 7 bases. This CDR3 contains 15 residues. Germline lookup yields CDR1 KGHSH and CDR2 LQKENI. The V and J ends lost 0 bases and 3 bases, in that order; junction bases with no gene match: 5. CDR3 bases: TGTGCCAGCTCACCACCGGCGGGAGTGATCTACGAGCAGTACTTC. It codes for CASSPPAGVIYEQYF.

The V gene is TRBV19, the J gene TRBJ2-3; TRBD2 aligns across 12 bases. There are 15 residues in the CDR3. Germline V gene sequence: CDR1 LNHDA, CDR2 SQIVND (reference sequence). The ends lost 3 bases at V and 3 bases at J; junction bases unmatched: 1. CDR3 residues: CASSMGTSGTDTQYF. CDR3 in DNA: TGTGCCAGTAGTATGGGGACTAGCGGGACAGATACGCAGTATTTT.

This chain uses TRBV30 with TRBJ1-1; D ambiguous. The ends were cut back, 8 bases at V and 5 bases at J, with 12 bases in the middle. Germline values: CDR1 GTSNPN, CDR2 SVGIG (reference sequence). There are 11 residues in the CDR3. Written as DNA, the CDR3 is TGTGCCCGAGAGGAAGGAACTGAAGCTTTCTTT. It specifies CAREEGTEAFF.

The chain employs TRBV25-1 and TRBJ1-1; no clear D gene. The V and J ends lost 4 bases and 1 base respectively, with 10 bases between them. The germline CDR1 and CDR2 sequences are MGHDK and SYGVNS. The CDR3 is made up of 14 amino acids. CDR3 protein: CASSGLSPNTEAFF. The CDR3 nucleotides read TGTGCCAGCAGTGGGCTGTCCCCGAACACTGAAGCTTTCTTT.

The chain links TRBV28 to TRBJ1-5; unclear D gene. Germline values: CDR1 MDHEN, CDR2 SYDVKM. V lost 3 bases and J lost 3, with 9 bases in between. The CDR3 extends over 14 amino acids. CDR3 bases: TGTGCCAGCAGTTTGGAGGGATACAATCAGCCCCAGCATTTT. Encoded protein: CASSLEGYNQPQHF.

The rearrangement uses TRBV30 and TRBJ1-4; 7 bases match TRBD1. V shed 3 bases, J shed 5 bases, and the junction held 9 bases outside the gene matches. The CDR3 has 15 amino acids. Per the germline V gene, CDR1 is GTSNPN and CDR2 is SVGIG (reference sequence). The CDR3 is CAWSRTGPGNEKLFF. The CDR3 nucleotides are TGTGCCTGGAGCCGGACAGGTCCAGGCAATGAAAAACTGTTTTTT.

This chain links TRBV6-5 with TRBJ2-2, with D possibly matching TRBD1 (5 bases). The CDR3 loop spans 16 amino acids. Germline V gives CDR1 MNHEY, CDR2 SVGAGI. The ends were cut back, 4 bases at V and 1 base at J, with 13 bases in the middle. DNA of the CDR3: TGTGCCAGCAGTTTATTCGACAGCGTGAACACCGGGGAGCTGTTTTTT. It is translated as CASSLFDSVNTGELFF.

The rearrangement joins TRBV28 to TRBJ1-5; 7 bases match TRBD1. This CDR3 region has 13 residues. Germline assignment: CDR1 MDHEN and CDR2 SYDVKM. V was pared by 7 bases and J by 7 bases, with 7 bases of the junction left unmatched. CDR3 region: CASKRQGGQPQHF. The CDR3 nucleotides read TGTGCCAGCAAAAGGCAGGGGGGCCAGCCCCAGCATTTT.

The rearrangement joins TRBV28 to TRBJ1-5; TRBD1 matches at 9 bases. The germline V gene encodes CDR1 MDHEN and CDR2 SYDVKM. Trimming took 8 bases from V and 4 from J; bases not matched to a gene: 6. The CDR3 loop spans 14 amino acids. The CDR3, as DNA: TGTGCCAGCTCGACAGGGGGAGGGAATCAGCCCCAGCATTTT. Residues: CASSTGGGNQPQHF. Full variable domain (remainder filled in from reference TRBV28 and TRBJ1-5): DVKVTQSSRYLVKRTGEKVFLECVQDMDHENMFWYRQDPGLGLRLIYFSYDVKMKEKGDIPEGYSVSREKKERFSLILESASTNQTSMYLCASSTGGGNQPQHFGDGTRLSIL.

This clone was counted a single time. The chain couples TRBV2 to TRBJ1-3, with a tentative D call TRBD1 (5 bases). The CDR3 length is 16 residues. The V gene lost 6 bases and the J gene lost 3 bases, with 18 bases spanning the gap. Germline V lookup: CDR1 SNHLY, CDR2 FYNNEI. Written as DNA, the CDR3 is TGTGCCAGCAGATACACTCAGGGCGTGGGTGGAAACACCATATATTTT. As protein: CASRYTQGVGGNTIYF. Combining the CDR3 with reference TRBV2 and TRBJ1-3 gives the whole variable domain EPEVTQTPSHQVTQMGQEVILRCVPISNHLYFYWYRQILGQKVEFLVSFYNNEISEKSEIFDDQFSVERPDGSNFTLKIRSTKLEDSAMYFCASRYTQGVGGNTIYFGEGSWLTVV.

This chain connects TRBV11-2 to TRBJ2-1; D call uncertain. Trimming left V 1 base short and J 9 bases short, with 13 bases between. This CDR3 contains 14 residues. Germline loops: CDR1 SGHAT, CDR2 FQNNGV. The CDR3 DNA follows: TGTGCCAGCAGCTTAGCGGAGAGTTCTAGTGAGCAGTTCTTC. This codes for CASSLAESSSEQFF.